By sample share, the clone carrying this T cell receptor (beta chain) is medium-sized. Germline is not matched at one junction end, which may reflect a read error. The sample is drawn from a study of spatial heterogeneity in lung cancer. Study as a whole: Raw-read counts averaged over ten per unique TCR and UMI combination.

All TCR cDNA molecules were individually tagged with a unique molecular identifier. TCRdb reprocessed the 5' RACE reads via MiXCR and lists one record per CDR3 protein. Counted here are more than 9,500 distinct CDR3 sequences, 15% to 20% occurring once; the ten biggest clones make up approximately 53%. The time point is: sample taken at primary tumor resection. Whole RNA came from tumor, nontumor lung or frozen PBMC and was sequenced without being sorted. The cohort: some 70 early-stage, untreated non-small cell lung cancer patients. The sample here was PBMCs, taken at surgery. The TCR was taken from a male donor with early-stage non-small cell lung cancer.

CDR3 bases: TGCGCCAGCACCCCCCGGGATCACTACGAGCAGTACTTC. Residues: CASTPRDHYEQYF. The chain carries TRBV12-3 or TRBV12-4 and TRBJ2-7, with D perhaps matching TRBD2 (5 bases). The CDR3 extends over 13 amino acids.